These 21 T cell receptor beta chains originate from one sample sequenced in a study of T-cell reconstitution after alpha-beta-depleted transplantation in children. A TCRbeta library incorporating unique molecular identifiers was prepared. In TCRdb, the PCR reads were re-called with MiXCR into one record per CDR3 protein. Of 540,000 or so distinct CDR3 sequences listed, approximately 22% are singletons. The sample in question was PBMCs, mostly from graft donor cells, obtained 360 days after TCRalphabeta/CD19-depleted stem cell transplant. Every receptor here comes from a boy younger than two who had a stem cell transplant for acute myeloid leukemia, so the T cells may come from the graft donor.

This chain uses TRBV20-1 with TRBJ2-1; 7 bases are a match to TRBD2. The CDR3 spans 20 residues. J lost 8 bases, V lost 0 bases, and 25 bases had no gene match. Germline CDR1 DFQATT, CDR2 SNEGSKA (reference sequence). CDR3 residues: CSARELRLAAAWAIQDEQFF. For the CDR3, the DNA is TGCAGTGCTAGAGAACTTAGACTAGCTGCAGCTTGGGCCATACAGGATGAGCAGTTCTTC.

In its sample, this clonotype was seen many times. The chain recombines TRBV7-2 with TRBJ2-5; no clear D. Germline CDR1 and CDR2: SGHTA and FQGNSA. Trimming shortened V by 5 bases and J by 0 bases, and 7 bases separated the two germline ends. The CDR3 spans 13 residues. The CDR3 sequence is CASSTTYQETQYF. The CDR3 coding sequence is TGTGCCAGCAGCACAACTTACCAAGAGACCCAGTACTTC. The whole variable domain, remainder taken from reference TRBV7-2 and TRBJ2-5, is GAGVSQSPSNKVTEKGKDVELRCDPISGHTALYWYRQSLGQGLEFLIYFQGNSAPDKSGLPSDRFSAERTGGSVSTLTIQRTQQEDSAVYLCASSTTYQETQYFGPGTRLLVL.

The rearrangement joins TRBV12-3 or TRBV12-4 to TRBJ2-3; weak D call: TRBD1 (6 bases). V was shortened by 6 bases and J by 0 bases, with 10 bases between the two germline ends. This CDR3 is built from 14 residues. Here the CDR3 DNA reads TGTGCCAGCAGGCAGGGGTCTAGCACAGATACGCAGTATTTT. Its translation: CASRQGSSTDTQYF.

The table lists this clonotype with a few counts. This chain uses TRBV21-1 with TRBJ1-5. TRBV21-1 counts as a pseudogene. The CDR3 extends over 16 amino acids. Written as DNA, the CDR3 is TGTGCCAGCAGCAAAGAGGGCTCTCTCTACAATCAGCCCCAGCATTTT. Its protein product is CASSKEGSLYNQPQHF.

This clonotype was detected ten times or more. V and J are TRBV20-1 and TRBJ2-7; D not resolved. V was pared by 3 bases and J by 0 bases, with 9 bases between. This CDR3 spans 13 amino acids. CDR1 and CDR2 (germline): DFQATT, SNEGSKA (reference sequence). The CDR3 protein is CSASRVNSYEQYV. DNA of the CDR3: TGCAGTGCTAGTAGGGTCAACTCCTACGAGCAGTACGTC.

This sequence joins TRBV29-1 and TRBJ2-1; TRBD2 aligns across 7 bases. V lost 3 bases, J lost 2 bases, and 7 bases stayed unmatched. This CDR3 has 15 residues. Germline V gene lookup returns CDR1 SQVTM and CDR2 ANQGSEA. DNA for the CDR3: TGCAGCGTTGAGGCAAGCGGGGAGGCCTACAATGAGCAGTTCTTC. Translation: CSVEASGEAYNEQFF.

As for this clonotype: This may arise from a read error, as a much more abundant clone is one base away. This chain connects TRBV20-1 to TRBJ2-3; TRBD2 is a possible D gene (6 bases). Trimming cost V 6 bases and J 8 bases, with 21 bases left between them. Germline assignment: CDR1 DFQATT and CDR2 SNEGSKA (reference sequence). The CDR3 runs to 14 residues. The CDR3 is CSAPRRRREATQYF. The CDR3 nucleotides are TGCAGTGCCCCCCGGCGCCGGAGGGAAGCTACGCAGTATTTT.

This clonotype has a single count. The chain employs TRBV12-3 or TRBV12-4 and TRBJ2-3; D remains ambiguous. Trimming left V 6 bases short and J 2 bases short, with 15 bases between. The CDR3 totals 15 residues. CDR3 sequence (DNA): TGTGCCAGCAGGCCGAAAATGCCGAACACAGATACGCAGTATTTT. Its protein is CASRPKMPNTDTQYF.

This clonotype was counted only a few times. The V and J genes are TRBV7-6 and TRBJ2-1; D ambiguous. The CDR3 consists of 15 residues. Trimming stripped 5 bases from V and 3 bases from J, with 14 bases between. Germline loops: CDR1 SGHVS, CDR2 FNYEAQ. CDR3 in amino acids: CASSANDGFYNEQFF. The CDR3 DNA reads as TGTGCCAGCAGCGCCAACGACGGTTTCTACAATGAGCAGTTCTTC.

This clonotype has a count of ten or more. The V and J genes are TRBV7-8 and TRBJ1-1, with no clear D. The V gene's germline CDR1 is SGHVS and CDR2 FQNEAQ. Between the trimmed V and J ends, which lost 4 bases and 5 bases, there was a span of 17 bases. This CDR3 is built from 15 residues. The CDR3 loop is CASSSNVRGRTEAFF. The DNA for the CDR3 is TGTGCCAGCAGCTCAAACGTACGCGGCAGGACTGAAGCTTTCTTT.

This chain connects TRBV5-1 to TRBJ1-2, with a possible D match to TRBD1 (6 bases). Germline V gives CDR1 SGHRS, CDR2 YFSETQ. There are 13 residues in the CDR3. Trimming removed 4 bases at V and 7 bases at J, with 14 bases between. This CDR3 is CASSQGGAAGYTF. The DNA of the CDR3 is TGCGCCAGCAGCCAAGGGGGAGCGGCTGGCTACACCTTC.

This clonotype was observed many times. The V call is TRBV6-5, the J call TRBJ2-5; maybe TRBD2 (5 bases). The CDR3 has 14 amino acids. In germline, CDR1 is MNHEY, CDR2 SVGAGI. The V gene lost 3 bases and the J gene lost 5 bases, with 13 bases spanning the gap. The CDR3 sequence is CASSYGGRAETQYF. CDR3 nucleotides: TGTGCCAGCAGTTATGGAGGCCGGGCGGAGACCCAGTACTTC.

This clonotype was counted a few times. This chain joins TRBV12-3 or TRBV12-4 and TRBJ1-2, with D perhaps TRBD1 (6 bases). This CDR3 contains 18 residues. Trimming shortened V by 5 bases and J by 4 bases, and 26 bases separated the two germline ends. CDR3 region: CASSPTGGAAFGFYGYTF. CDR3 nucleotide sequence: TGTGCCAGCAGTCCTACGGGGGGCGCAGCTTTCGGGTTCTATGGCTACACCTTC.

This clonotype was seen a handful of times. The V gene is TRBV7-2, the J gene TRBJ2-5; 9 bases fit TRBD2. The CDR3 extends over 15 amino acids. Germline CDR1 reads SGHTA; CDR2 reads FQGNSA. Germline trimming cut 5 bases from V and 3 bases from J; bases unmatched to any gene: 7. The chain's CDR3 is CASSRGSSGEETQYF. The CDR3 bases are TGTGCCAGCAGCAGGGGGTCTAGCGGGGAAGAGACCCAGTACTTC.

This sequence joins TRBV3-1 and TRBJ1-5; D not resolved. This CDR3 is 13 amino acids long. Germline-derived CDR1 and CDR2 are LGHDT and YNNKEL (reference sequence). Trimming pared 1 base from V and 7 bases from J, leaving 8 bases between. This CDR3 is CASSQGKEQPQHF. DNA for the CDR3: TGTGCCAGCAGCCAAGGGAAGGAACAGCCCCAGCATTTT.

This clonotype was seen a few times. The chain is built from TRBV12-3 or TRBV12-4 and TRBJ2-5; 10 bases fit TRBD2. The CDR3 has 15 amino acids. J lost 2 bases, V lost 5 bases, and 5 bases had no gene match. Written as DNA, the CDR3 is TGTGCCAGCAGTCCGAGGGGACTAGCGCAAGAGACCCAGTACTTC. This gives the protein CASSPRGLAQETQYF.

The chain couples TRBV5-1 to TRBJ1-4, with 12 bases that match TRBD1. CDR1 and CDR2 from the germline V gene are SGHRS and YFSETQ. V trimming: 4 bases; J trimming: 7 bases; junction bases outside the gene matches: 8. The CDR3 extends over 16 amino acids. As DNA, the CDR3 is TGCGCCAGCAGCACGGGACAGGGGGCGCGTGGTGAAAAACTGTTTTTT. Translating gives CASSTGQGARGEKLFF.

This clonotype has more than one count but fewer than ten. The rearrangement links TRBV7-2 to TRBJ1-5; D is undetermined. There are 16 residues in the CDR3. Germline CDR1 is SGHTA and CDR2 is FQGNSA. V was clipped by 4 bases and J by 3 bases, with 16 bases between them. The CDR3 spells CASSSPSAGLNQPQHF. In DNA form, the CDR3 reads TGTGCCAGCAGCTCCCCTTCGGCCGGTCTCAATCAGCCCCAGCATTTT.

This clonotype was counted only a few times. The CDR3 coding sequence is TGTGCCATCAGCAGGACAGGGGCCTACAATCAGCCCCAGCATTTT. As protein: CAISRTGAYNQPQHF. The genes are TRBV10-3 and TRBJ1-5; 9 bases are a match to TRBD1. This CDR3 is 15 amino acids long. The junction had 6 bases not matched to a gene; V was cut back by 6 bases and J by 3 bases. The V gene's germline CDR1 is ENHRY and CDR2 SYGVKD.

A few counts support this clonotype. The V call is TRBV7-6, the J call TRBJ2-7; D might be TRBD1 (6 bases). Germline assignment: CDR1 SGHVS and CDR2 FNYEAQ. The CDR3 covers 13 residues. V gave up 8 bases and J gave up 3 bases, with 14 bases separating them. Here the CDR3 reads CASARDMDYEQYV. CDR3 nucleotides: TGTGCCAGCGCCCGGGACATGGACTACGAGCAGTACGTC.

In its sample, this clonotype was seen many times. CDR3 DNA sequence: TGCAGTGCTAGGGGGGGACAGACCTACGAGCAGTACTTC. Translating it yields CSARGGQTYEQYF. J is TRBJ2-7 and V is TRBV20-1, with a weak D call TRBD1 (7 bases). Trimming cost V 3 bases and J 2 bases, with 11 bases left between them. The germline V gene encodes CDR1 DFQATT and CDR2 SNEGSKA (reference sequence). This CDR3 region has 13 residues.